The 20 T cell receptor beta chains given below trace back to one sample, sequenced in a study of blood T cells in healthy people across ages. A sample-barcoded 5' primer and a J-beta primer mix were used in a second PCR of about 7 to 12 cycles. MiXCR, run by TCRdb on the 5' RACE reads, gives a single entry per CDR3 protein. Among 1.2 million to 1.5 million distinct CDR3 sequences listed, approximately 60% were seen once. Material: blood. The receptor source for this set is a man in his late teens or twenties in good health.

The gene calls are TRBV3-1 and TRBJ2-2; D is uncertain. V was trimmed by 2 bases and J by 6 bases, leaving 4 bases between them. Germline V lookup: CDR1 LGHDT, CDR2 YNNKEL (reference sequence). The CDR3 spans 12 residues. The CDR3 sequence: CASSQNAGELFF. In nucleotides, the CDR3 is TGTGCCAGCAGCCAAAATGCCGGGGAGCTGTTTTTT.

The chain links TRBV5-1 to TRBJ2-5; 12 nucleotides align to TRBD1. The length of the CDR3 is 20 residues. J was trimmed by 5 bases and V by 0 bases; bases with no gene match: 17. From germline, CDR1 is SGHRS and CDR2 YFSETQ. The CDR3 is CASSLGIGGQGAHVKETQYF. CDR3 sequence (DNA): TGCGCCAGCAGCTTGGGTATCGGGGGACAGGGGGCCCACGTAAAGGAGACCCAGTACTTC. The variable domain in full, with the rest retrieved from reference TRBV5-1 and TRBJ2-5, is KAGVTQTPRYLIKTRGQQVTLSCSPISGHRSVSWYQQTPGQGLQFLFEYFSETQRNKGNFPGRFSGRQFSNSRSEMNVSTLELGDSALYLCASSLGIGGQGAHVKETQYFGPGTRLLVL.

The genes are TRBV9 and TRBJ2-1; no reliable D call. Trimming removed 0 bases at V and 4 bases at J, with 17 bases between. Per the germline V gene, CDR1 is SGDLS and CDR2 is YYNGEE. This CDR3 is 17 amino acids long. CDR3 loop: CASSVVDGGVGYNEQFF. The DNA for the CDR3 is TGTGCCAGCAGCGTAGTGGACGGTGGGGTTGGATACAATGAGCAGTTCTTC.

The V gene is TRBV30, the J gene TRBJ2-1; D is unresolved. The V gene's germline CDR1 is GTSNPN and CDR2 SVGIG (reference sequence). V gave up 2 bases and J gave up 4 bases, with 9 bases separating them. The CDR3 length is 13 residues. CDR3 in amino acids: CAWSLGLYNEQFF. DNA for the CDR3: TGTGCCTGGAGTCTTGGCTTATACAATGAGCAGTTCTTC.

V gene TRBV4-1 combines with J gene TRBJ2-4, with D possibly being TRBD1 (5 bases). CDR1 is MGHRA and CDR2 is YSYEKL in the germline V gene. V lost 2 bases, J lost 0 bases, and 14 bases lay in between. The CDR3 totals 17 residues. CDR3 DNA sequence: TGCGCCAGCAGCCAACCGACAGAACTTCTAGCCAAAAACATTCAGTACTTC. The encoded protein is CASSQPTELLAKNIQYF.

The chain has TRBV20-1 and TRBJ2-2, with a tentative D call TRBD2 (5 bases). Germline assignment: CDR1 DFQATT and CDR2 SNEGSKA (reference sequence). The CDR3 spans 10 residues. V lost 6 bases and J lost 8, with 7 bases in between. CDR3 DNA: TGCAGTGCCCAGCGGGGGGAGCTGTTTTTT. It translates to CSAQRGELFF.

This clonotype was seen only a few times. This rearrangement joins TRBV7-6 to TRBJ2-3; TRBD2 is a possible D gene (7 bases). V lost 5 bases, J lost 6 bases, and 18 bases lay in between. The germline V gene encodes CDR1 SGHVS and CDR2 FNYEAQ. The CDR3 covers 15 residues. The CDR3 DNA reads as TGTGCCAGCAGCCTTACGGGGGGCCAGGGGGATACGCAGTATTTT. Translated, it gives CASSLTGGQGDTQYF.

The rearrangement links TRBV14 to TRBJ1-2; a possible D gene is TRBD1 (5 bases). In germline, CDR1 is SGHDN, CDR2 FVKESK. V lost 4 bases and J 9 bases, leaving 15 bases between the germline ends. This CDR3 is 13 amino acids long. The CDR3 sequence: CASSPSGPRSYTF. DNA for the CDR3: TGTGCCAGCAGCCCCTCGGGGCCCCGGAGCTACACCTTC.

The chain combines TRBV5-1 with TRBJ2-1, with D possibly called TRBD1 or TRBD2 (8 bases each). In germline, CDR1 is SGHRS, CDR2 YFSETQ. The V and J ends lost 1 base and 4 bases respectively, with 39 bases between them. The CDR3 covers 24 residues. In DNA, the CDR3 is TGCGCCAGCAGCTTGTGGGGGACAGGCTCGTGGACTAGCAGGGGCCTGGTGATATACAATGAGCAGTTCTTC. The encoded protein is CASSLWGTGSWTSRGLVIYNEQFF.

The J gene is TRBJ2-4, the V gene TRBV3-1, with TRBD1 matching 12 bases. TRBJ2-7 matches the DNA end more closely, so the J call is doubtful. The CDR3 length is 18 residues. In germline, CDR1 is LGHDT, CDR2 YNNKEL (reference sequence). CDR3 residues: CASSQPEPGQGANYEQYF. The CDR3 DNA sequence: TGTGCCAGCAGCCAACCTGAGCCGGGACAGGGGGCGAATTACGAGCAGTACTTC.

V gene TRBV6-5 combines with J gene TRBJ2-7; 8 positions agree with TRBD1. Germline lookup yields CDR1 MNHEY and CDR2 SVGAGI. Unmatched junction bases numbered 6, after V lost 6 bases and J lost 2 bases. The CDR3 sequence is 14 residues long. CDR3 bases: TGTGCCAGCAGACCTCAGGGGGCGCCCTACGAGCAGTACTTC. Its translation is CASRPQGAPYEQYF.

In DNA form, the CDR3 reads TGCGCCAGCAGCCAAGAACAGCGGAGGATTGGAGAGCAGTACTTC. Translation: CASSQEQRRIGEQYF. This chain links TRBV4-1 with TRBJ2-7; D may be TRBD2 (5 bases). This CDR3 is built from 15 residues. Germline assignment: CDR1 MGHRA and CDR2 YSYEKL. V was clipped by 0 bases and J by 7 bases, with 16 bases between them.

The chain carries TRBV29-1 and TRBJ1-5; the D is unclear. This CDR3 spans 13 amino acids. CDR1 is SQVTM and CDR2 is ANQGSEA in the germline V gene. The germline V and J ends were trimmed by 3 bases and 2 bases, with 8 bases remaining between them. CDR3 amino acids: CSVDTGGNQPQHF. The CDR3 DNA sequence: TGCAGCGTTGATACCGGGGGCAATCAGCCCCAGCATTTT.

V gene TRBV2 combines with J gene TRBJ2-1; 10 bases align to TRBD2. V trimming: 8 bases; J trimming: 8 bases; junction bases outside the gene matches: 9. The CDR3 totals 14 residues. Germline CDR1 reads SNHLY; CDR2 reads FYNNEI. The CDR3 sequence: CASWFGTSDHEQFF. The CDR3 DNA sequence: TGTGCCAGCTGGTTCGGGACTAGCGACCATGAGCAGTTCTTC.

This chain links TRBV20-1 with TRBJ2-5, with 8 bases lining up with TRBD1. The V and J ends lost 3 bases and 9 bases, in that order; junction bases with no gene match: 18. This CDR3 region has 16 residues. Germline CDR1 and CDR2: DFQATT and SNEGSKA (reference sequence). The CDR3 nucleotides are TGCAGTGCTAGCGATTATCTGACAGGGGATAGCATGGCCCAGTACTTC. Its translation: CSASDYLTGDSMAQYF.

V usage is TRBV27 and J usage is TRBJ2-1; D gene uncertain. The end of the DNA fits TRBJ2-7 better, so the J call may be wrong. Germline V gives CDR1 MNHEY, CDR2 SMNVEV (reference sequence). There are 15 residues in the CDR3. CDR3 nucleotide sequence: TGTGCCAGCAGTTTACTTCCGGCAAGCTACAATGAGCAGTACTTC. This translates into CASSLLPASYNEQYF.

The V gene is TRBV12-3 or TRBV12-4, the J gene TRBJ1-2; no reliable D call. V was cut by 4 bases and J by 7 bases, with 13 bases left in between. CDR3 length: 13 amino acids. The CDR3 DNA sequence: TGTGCCAGCAGTTGGGAGACGGGTGGTGGCTACACCTTC. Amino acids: CASSWETGGGYTF.

The CDR3 DNA follows: TGCAGCGTGACCCCGGACAGACGTGAAGCTTTCTTT. Its translation: CSVTPDRREAFF. The chain carries TRBV29-1 and TRBJ1-1; TRBD1 might be the D (6 bases). Germline V lookup: CDR1 SQVTM, CDR2 ANQGSEA. V shed 6 bases and J shed 7 bases, with 15 bases lying between them. This CDR3 contains 12 residues.

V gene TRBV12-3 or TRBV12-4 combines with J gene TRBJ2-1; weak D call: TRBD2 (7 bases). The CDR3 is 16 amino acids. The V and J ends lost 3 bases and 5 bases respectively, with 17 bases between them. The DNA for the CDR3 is TGTGCCAGCAGTTTGCTAGGGGGGAGGGCCCACAATGAGCAGTTCTTC. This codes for CASSLLGGRAHNEQFF.

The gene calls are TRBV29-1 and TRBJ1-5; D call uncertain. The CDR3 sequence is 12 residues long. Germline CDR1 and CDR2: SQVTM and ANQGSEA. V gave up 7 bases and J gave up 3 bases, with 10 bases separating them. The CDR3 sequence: CSAQDHNQPQHF. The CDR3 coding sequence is TGCAGCGCCCAGGACCACAATCAGCCCCAGCATTTT.